One sample yielded the 21 T cell receptor beta chains listed below, sequenced in a study of cytomegalovirus exposure and HLA in healthy donors. 13 Jbeta primers and 60 Vbeta primers were used for the PCR. The table came from immunoSEQ multiplex PCR; TCRdb's copy has only in-frame clones and leaves some out. The profile shows about 240,000 clones, around 81% of them singletons. Material for sequencing was PBMCs. These receptors were collected from a woman in her fifties or sixties in good health and CMV-seropositive.

This chain connects TRBV6-6 to TRBJ2-7; a weak D match, TRBD1 (5 bases). Trimming shortened V by 5 bases and J by 2 bases, and 13 bases separated the two germline ends. This CDR3 has 14 amino acids. In germline, CDR1 is MNHNY, CDR2 SVGAGI (reference sequence). The CDR3 is CASSTAGQPYEQYF. The CDR3 nucleotides read TGTGCCAGCAGTACGGCAGGGCAACCCTACGAGCAGTACTTC.

This clone was seen more than once but under ten times. The V gene is TRBV11-2, the J gene TRBJ2-1, with 7 positions matching TRBD2. J gave up 7 bases and V 8 bases, and 17 bases lay outside the gene matches. Germline CDR1 is SGHAT and CDR2 is FQNNGV. CDR3 size: 16 residues. The CDR3 region has the DNA TGTGCCAGCGGGGCGGCGGGAGCCAAAGTTTTGAATGAGCAGTTCTTC. The encoded protein is CASGAAGAKVLNEQFF.

The chain has TRBV9 and TRBJ2-3; 7 bases match TRBD2. This CDR3 is 16 amino acids long. The junction had 7 bases not matched to a gene; V was cut back by 3 bases and J by 0 bases. In germline, CDR1 is SGDLS, CDR2 YYNGEE. CDR3 in DNA: TGTGCCAGCAGCGCCTCTAGCGGACCTAGCACAGATACGCAGTATTTT. This sequence encodes CASSASSGPSTDTQYF.

This chain connects TRBV28 to TRBJ2-1; 7 bases match TRBD1. The CDR3 covers 14 residues. V was clipped by 6 bases and J by 4 bases; unmatched bases: 6. Germline assignment: CDR1 MDHEN and CDR2 SYDVKM. The CDR3 DNA is TGTGCCAGCAGGTCGGGACAGTTGTACAATGAGCAGTTCTTC. The encoded protein is CASRSGQLYNEQFF.

This clone was counted once. This chain connects TRBV28 to TRBJ2-1; D gene unclear. This CDR3 is 14 amino acids long. Germline CDR1 is MDHEN and CDR2 is SYDVKM. The ends were cut back, 8 bases at V and 8 bases at J, with 19 bases in the middle. The CDR3 loop reads CASLDIHPLDEQFF. In DNA form, the CDR3 reads TGTGCCAGCCTCGACATTCACCCCCTTGATGAGCAGTTCTTC.

This clone was counted a single time. CDR3 in amino acids: CASSSSYEQYF. The CDR3 bases are TGTGCCAGCAGTTCGTCCTACGAGCAGTACTTC. The chain employs TRBV27 and TRBJ2-5; the D is unclear. The J call could be wrong; TRBJ2-7 is a better fit for the DNA end. This CDR3 is 11 amino acids long. The germline V gene encodes CDR1 MNHEY and CDR2 SMNVEV (reference sequence).

The chain is built from TRBV9 and TRBJ2-4, with D perhaps matching TRBD1 (6 bases). V was pared by 6 bases and J by 4 bases, with 11 bases between. The CDR3 runs 13 residues. Germline V gene lookup returns CDR1 SGDLS and CDR2 YYNGEE. DNA for the CDR3: TGTGCCAGCATTGGGACATTAAAAAACATTCAGTACTTC. Translated, it gives CASIGTLKNIQYF.

J is TRBJ2-7 and V is TRBV7-9, with TRBD2 identical over 11 bases. The V segment lost 5 bases and the J segment 2 bases; nucleotides outside the gene matches: 5. CDR3 length: 15 amino acids. From germline, CDR1 is SEHNR and CDR2 FQNEAQ (reference sequence). CDR3 in amino acids: CASSARLAGPYEQYF. DNA of the CDR3: TGTGCCAGCAGCGCCCGACTAGCGGGGCCCTACGAGCAGTACTTC.

The gene calls are TRBV5-1 and TRBJ1-2; a weak D match, TRBD1 (6 bases). Trimming cost V 4 bases and J 2 bases, with 12 bases left between them. CDR1 is SGHRS and CDR2 is YFSETQ in the germline V gene. This CDR3 has 14 residues. CDR3 amino acids: CASSDQTGNYGYTF. CDR3 DNA sequence: TGCGCCAGCAGCGACCAGACAGGAAACTATGGCTACACCTTC.

The chain joins TRBV12-5 to TRBJ2-1; 10 nucleotides match TRBD1. This CDR3 is built from 15 residues. Germline values: CDR1 LGHNT, CDR2 FRNRAP. The V segment lost 7 bases and the J segment 7 bases; nucleotides outside the gene matches: 10. CDR3: CASADPGQGSNEQFF. The CDR3 DNA is TGTGCTAGTGCCGACCCGGGACAGGGGTCAAATGAGCAGTTCTTC.

This chain connects TRBV7-9 to TRBJ2-5; D gene ambiguous. Trimming took 3 bases from V and 4 from J, leaving 18 bases between them. CDR3 length: 16 residues. Germline V gene data show CDR1 as SEHNR and CDR2 as FQNEAQ (reference sequence). The CDR3 coding sequence is TGTGCCAGCAGCTTCGGAGACCCCCTGCGCCCAGAGACCCAGTACTTC. Its translation: CASSFGDPLRPETQYF.

This clone was detected only a few times. The gene calls are TRBV28 and TRBJ1-4, with D possibly TRBD1 on 6 matching bases. CDR1 is MDHEN, CDR2 SYDVKM, per germline. The CDR3 covers 16 residues. V dropped 4 bases and J dropped 6 bases, with 18 bases sitting between them. CDR3 loop: CASSYRPWGRDEKLFF. CDR3 sequence (DNA): TGTGCCAGCAGTTACCGCCCCTGGGGGCGCGATGAAAAACTGTTTTTT.

The sample holds one count of this clone. The genes are TRBV15 and TRBJ2-5; no definite D call. V lost 5 bases and J lost 4, with 14 bases in between. CDR3 length equals 14 residues. From germline, CDR1 is LNHNV and CDR2 YYDKDF (reference sequence). Here the CDR3 reads CATSPGLARETQYF. The CDR3 DNA reads TGTGCCACCAGCCCGGGTCTGGCGCGAGAGACCCAGTACTTC.

The chain couples TRBV13 to TRBJ2-5; 9 bases align to TRBD1. The assigned J gene may be wrong: the sequence end matches TRBJ2-7 better. The germline V gene encodes CDR1 PRHDT and CDR2 FYEKMQ (reference sequence). This CDR3 is built from 15 residues. The CDR3 protein is CASSPPMRQGDEQYF. Written as DNA, the CDR3 is TGTGCCAGCAGCCCCCCCATGAGACAGGGGGACGAGCAGTACTTC.

This clone is a singleton in its sample. V gene TRBV7-6 combines with J gene TRBJ2-3; 10 bases map to TRBD1. This CDR3 is 16 amino acids long. The junction had 3 bases not matched to a gene; V was cut back by 1 base and J by 2 bases. Germline CDR1 reads SGHVS; CDR2 reads FNYEAQ. The CDR3 region is CASSLGTGGFTDTQYF. CDR3 bases: TGTGCCAGCAGCTTAGGGACAGGGGGTTTCACAGATACGCAGTATTTT.

V gene TRBV5-1 combines with J gene TRBJ2-2, with 11 bases that match TRBD2. Germline-derived CDR1 and CDR2 are SGHRS and YFSETQ. The CDR3 loop spans 17 amino acids. V lost 4 bases to trimming and J lost 5 bases; unmatched junction nucleotides: 10. CDR3 amino acids: CASSLLSSGRRTGELFF. CDR3 coding DNA: TGCGCCAGCAGCCTCCTTTCTAGCGGGAGGAGAACCGGGGAGCTGTTTTTT.

In nucleotides, the CDR3 is TGCGCCAGCAGCCGCCCGGGGGTCGGGAGAGGAAATGAGCAGTTCTTC. It specifies CASSRPGVGRGNEQFF. The V call is TRBV4-1, the J call TRBJ2-1, with D perhaps TRBD2 (6 bases). The CDR3 loop spans 16 amino acids. CDR1 is MGHRA, CDR2 YSYEKL, per germline. V lost 4 bases and J lost 7, with 20 bases in between.

This clone appeared a single time. This chain uses TRBV2 with TRBJ2-1; no clear D gene. This CDR3 is 10 amino acids long. From germline, CDR1 is SNHLY and CDR2 FYNNEI. The V and J ends lost 5 bases and 10 bases respectively, with 6 bases between them. This CDR3 reads CASSTGEQFF. CDR3 sequence (DNA): TGTGCCAGCAGTACCGGGGAGCAGTTCTTC.

The gene calls are TRBV7-9 and TRBJ2-1, with D maybe TRBD1 (7 bases). Germline V CDR1 and CDR2: SEHNR, FQNEAQ (reference sequence). This CDR3 spans 13 amino acids. V was cut by 1 base and J by 15 bases, with 16 bases left in between. CDR3 loop: CASSLEGQRAPFF. CDR3 bases: TGTGCCAGCAGCTTAGAGGGACAGCGGGCCCCGTTCTTC.

This clone was counted a few times. This chain joins TRBV14 and TRBJ1-1; TRBD1 is a possible D gene (5 bases). The germline gives CDR1 SGHDN, CDR2 FVKESK. This CDR3 comprises 14 residues. Trimming removed 2 bases at V and 6 bases at J, with 13 bases between. The CDR3 coding sequence is TGTGCCAGCAGCCAATCGGAGTCGGGGGCTGAAGCTTTCTTT. Translated: CASSQSESGAEAFF.

The rearrangement uses TRBV11-2 and TRBJ1-2, with 10 bases identical to TRBD1. V lost 0 bases and J lost 10; bases outside the gene matches: 5. The germline CDR1 and CDR2 sequences are SGHAT and FQNNGV. The CDR3 length is 14 residues. The CDR3 here is CASSLDGTGVDYTF. In DNA, the CDR3 is TGTGCCAGCAGCTTAGACGGGACAGGGGTGGACTACACCTTC.